The clone carrying this TCR beta chain was seen many times. The germline V gene has CDR1 SGHTA and CDR2 FQGNSA. This CDR3 has 13 residues. V was clipped by 5 bases and J by 5 bases, with 10 bases between them. These data belong to a study of T cells after yellow fever vaccination. TCRdb used MiXCR to reprocess the 5' RACE reads, holding one entry per CDR3 protein. The sample holds about 26,000 distinct CDR3 sequences, 4% to 5% seen once. Material: PBMCs, either bulk or a sorted T-cell subset (CD4+, CD8+, memory, or dextramer-sorted; not recorded which), obtained on the day of the yellow fever booster vaccination. V gene TRBV7-2 combines with J gene TRBJ2-4; no clear D gene. This receptor was taken from a man younger than 30 who received the YFV17D yellow fever vaccine. The CDR3 here is CASSIPPQNIQYF. As DNA, the CDR3 is TGTGCCAGCAGCATCCCCCCCCAAAACATTCAGTACTTC.